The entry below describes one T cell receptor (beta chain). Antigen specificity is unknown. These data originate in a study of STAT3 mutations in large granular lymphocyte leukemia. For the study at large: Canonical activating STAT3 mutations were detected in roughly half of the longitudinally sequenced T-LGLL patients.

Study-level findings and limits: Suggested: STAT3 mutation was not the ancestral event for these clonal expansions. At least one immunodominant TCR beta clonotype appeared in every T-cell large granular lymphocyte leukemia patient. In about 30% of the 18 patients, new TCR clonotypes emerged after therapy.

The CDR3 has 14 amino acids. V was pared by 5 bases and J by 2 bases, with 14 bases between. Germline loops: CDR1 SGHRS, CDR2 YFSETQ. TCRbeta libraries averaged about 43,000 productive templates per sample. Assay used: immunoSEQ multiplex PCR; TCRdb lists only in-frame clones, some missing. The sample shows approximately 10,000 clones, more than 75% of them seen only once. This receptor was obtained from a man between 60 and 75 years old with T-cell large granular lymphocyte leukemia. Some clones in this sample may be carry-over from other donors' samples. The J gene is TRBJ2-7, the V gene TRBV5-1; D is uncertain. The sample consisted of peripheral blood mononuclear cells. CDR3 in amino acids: CASSSEAFTYEQYF. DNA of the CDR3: TGCGCCAGCAGTTCAGAGGCTTTCACCTACGAGCAGTACTTC.